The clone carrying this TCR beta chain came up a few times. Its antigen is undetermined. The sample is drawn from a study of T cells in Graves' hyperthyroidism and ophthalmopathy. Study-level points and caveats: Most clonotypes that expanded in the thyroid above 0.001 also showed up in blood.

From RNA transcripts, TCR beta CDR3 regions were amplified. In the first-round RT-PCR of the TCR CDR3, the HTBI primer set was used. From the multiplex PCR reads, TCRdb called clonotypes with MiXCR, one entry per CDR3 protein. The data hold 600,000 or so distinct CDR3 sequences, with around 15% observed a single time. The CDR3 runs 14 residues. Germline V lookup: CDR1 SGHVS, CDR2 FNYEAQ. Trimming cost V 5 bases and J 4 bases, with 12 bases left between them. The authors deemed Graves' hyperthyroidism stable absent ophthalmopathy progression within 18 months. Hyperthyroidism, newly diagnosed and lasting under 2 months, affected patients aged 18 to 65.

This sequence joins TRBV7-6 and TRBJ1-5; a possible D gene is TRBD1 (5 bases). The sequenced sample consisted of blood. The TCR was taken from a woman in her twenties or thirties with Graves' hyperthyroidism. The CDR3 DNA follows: TGTGCCAGCAGCCAGAGTGAGGGGAATCAGCCCCAGCATTTT. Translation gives CASSQSEGNQPQHF.